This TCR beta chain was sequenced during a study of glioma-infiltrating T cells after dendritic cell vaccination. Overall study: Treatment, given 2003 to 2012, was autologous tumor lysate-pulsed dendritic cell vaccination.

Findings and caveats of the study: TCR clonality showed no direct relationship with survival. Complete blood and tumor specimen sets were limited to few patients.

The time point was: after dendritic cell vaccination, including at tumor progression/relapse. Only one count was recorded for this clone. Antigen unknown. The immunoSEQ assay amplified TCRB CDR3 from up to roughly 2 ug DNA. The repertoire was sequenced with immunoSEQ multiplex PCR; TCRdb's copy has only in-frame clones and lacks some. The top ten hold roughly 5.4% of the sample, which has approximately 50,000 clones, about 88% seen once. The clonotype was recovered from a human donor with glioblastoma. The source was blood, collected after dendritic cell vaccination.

DNA of the CDR3: TGTGCCAGCAGTTCGGGACAGTCCTACAATGAGCAGTTCTTC. Translated, it gives CASSSGQSYNEQFF. V is TRBV6-5 and J is TRBJ2-1; 7 nucleotides align to TRBD1. V trimming: 4 bases; J trimming: 1 base; junction bases outside the gene matches: 1. Germline CDR1 reads MNHEY; CDR2 reads SVGAGI. The CDR3 is 14 residues long.